The next 26 T cell receptor beta chains were all read from a single sample in a study of T cell responses to AZD1222 COVID-19 vaccine (dated by TCRdb to about 2021). Library preparation employed the immunoSEQ multiplex PCR assay. TCRdb carries this immuneACCESS record with in-frame sequences only. Its versions omit some clonotypes, under half of them owing to an unresolved V gene in the studies checked, with the rest unexplained. The sample table records around 97,000 clones; roughly 88% of these occur just once. The ten largest clones take up about 20% of the sample. The sample's time point, from its label and the paper: baseline before first vaccination. The specimen was peripheral blood, collected on day 0 of AZD1222 vaccination. These receptor sequences come from an adult in good health.

The chain uses TRBV6-5 and TRBJ1-4; no clear D. Germline lookup yields CDR1 MNHEY and CDR2 SVGAGI. The ends were cut back, 7 bases at V and 8 bases at J, with 17 bases in the middle. This CDR3 comprises 14 residues. The CDR3 spells CASTPLSGHEKLFF. For the CDR3, the DNA is TGTGCCAGCACCCCCCTAAGCGGTCACGAAAAACTGTTTTTT.

The V gene is TRBV29-1, the J gene TRBJ2-3; D remains unclear. Germline CDR1 reads SQVTM; CDR2 reads ANQGSEA. CDR3 length: 13 residues. Trimming shortened V by 4 bases and J by 2 bases, and 10 bases separated the two germline ends. The CDR3 is CSVVTEYTDTQYF. CDR3 bases: TGCAGCGTTGTTACGGAATACACAGATACGCAGTATTTT.

The chain joins TRBV3-1 (or the pseudogene TRBV3-2) to TRBJ2-2, with D uncertain. Per the germline V gene, CDR1 is LGHDT and CDR2 is YNNKEL (reference sequence). The CDR3 covers 15 residues. Trimming stripped 1 base from V and 9 bases from J, with 15 bases between. The CDR3 nucleotides read TGTGCCAGCAGCCAAGGTACCCTTCTTGGGAGGGAGCTGTTTTTT. Residues: CASSQGTLLGRELFF.

The V and J genes are TRBV3-1 (or the pseudogene TRBV3-2) and TRBJ1-1, with D possibly matching TRBD1 (6 bases). Per germline, CDR1 LGHDT and CDR2 YNNKEL (reference sequence). V was clipped by 1 base and J by 1 base, with 16 bases between them. The CDR3 spans 17 residues. CDR3 DNA: TGTGCCAGCAGCCAAGTGGCCCCGGGGGCCAGGAACACTGAAGCTTTCTTT. Translated, it gives CASSQVAPGARNTEAFF.

This chain joins TRBV27 and TRBJ1-5; 8 bases align to TRBD1. The CDR3 is 14 residues long. Trimming removed 5 bases from V and 6 bases from J; junction bases left unmatched: 6. Germline V gives CDR1 MNHEY, CDR2 SMNVEV (reference sequence). In nucleotides, the CDR3 is TGTGCCAGCAGTAAAGACAGGGGAGTTCAGCCCCAGCATTTT. Protein: CASSKDRGVQPQHF.

This rearrangement joins TRBV5-1 to TRBJ1-3; D is uncertain. The germline gives CDR1 SGHRS, CDR2 YFSETQ. The V and J ends lost 4 bases and 4 bases respectively, with 12 bases between them. The CDR3 is 14 amino acids. The CDR3 coding sequence is TGCGCCAGCAGCCAACTCGCTTCGGGAAACACCATATATTTT. Amino acids: CASSQLASGNTIYF.

V gene TRBV18 combines with J gene TRBJ2-5; 7 nucleotides line up with TRBD1. The CDR3 covers 16 residues. The ends lost 1 base at V and 2 bases at J; junction bases unmatched: 7. Germline V gene data show CDR1 as KGHSH and CDR2 as LQKENI. The CDR3 DNA sequence: TGTGCCAGCTCACCACGCGTGACAGGGAGTCAAGAGACCCAGTACTTC. Its protein is CASSPRVTGSQETQYF.

In nucleotides, the CDR3 is TGTGCCAGCAGTTCACAGGGCCTCGAGCAGTACTTC. Residues: CASSSQGLEQYF. The chain uses TRBV28 and TRBJ2-7; TRBD1 is a possible D gene (6 bases). Trimming pared 4 bases from V and 6 bases from J, leaving 10 bases between. Germline V gene data show CDR1 as MDHEN and CDR2 as SYDVKM. The CDR3 consists of 12 residues. Drawing the rest from reference TRBV28 and TRBJ2-7, the complete variable domain is DVKVTQSSRYLVKRTGEKVFLECVQDMDHENMFWYRQDPGLGLRLIYFSYDVKMKEKGDIPEGYSVSREKKERFSLILESASTNQTSMYLCASSSQGLEQYFGPGTRLTVT.

This chain connects TRBV4-3 to TRBJ2-7; D may be TRBD1 or TRBD2 (5 bases each). V was shortened by 3 bases and J by 0 bases, with 9 bases between the two germline ends. The CDR3 totals 14 residues. CDR1 is LGHNA, CDR2 YSLEER, per germline. The CDR3 is CASSQGPSSYEQYF. CDR3 nucleotides: TGCGCCAGCAGCCAGGGACCTAGCTCCTACGAGCAGTACTTC.

The rearrangement joins TRBV10-3 to TRBJ1-5; a weak D match, TRBD1 (6 bases). There are 16 residues in the CDR3. Trimming cost V 2 bases and J 11 bases, with 22 bases left between them. CDR1 and CDR2 (germline): ENHRY, SYGVKD. The DNA of the CDR3 is TGTGCCATCAGTGAGGGCAGGGGTGTCTCTCTTTCGGCCCAGCATTTT. It encodes CAISEGRGVSLSAQHF.

The rearrangement joins TRBV11-2 to TRBJ1-1, with TRBD1 identical over 7 bases. The CDR3 is 14 amino acids. The V gene end was trimmed by 8 bases and the J gene end by 4 bases; junction bases not matched to a gene: 10. The germline gives CDR1 SGHAT, CDR2 FQNNGV. DNA for the CDR3: TGTGCCAGCGGACACAGGGGAAGGGGCACTGAAGCTTTCTTT. Translated: CASGHRGRGTEAFF.

The table lists this clone with a few counts. This rearrangement joins TRBV28 to TRBJ2-5; no firm D call. Germline loops: CDR1 MDHEN, CDR2 SYDVKM. The CDR3 is 14 amino acids. V was cut by 3 bases and J by 5 bases, with 13 bases left in between. CDR3 in DNA: TGTGCCAGCAGTTTCAGCCTTCAGCAGGAGACCCAGTACTTC. The encoded protein is CASSFSLQQETQYF.

The V gene is TRBV12-3 or TRBV12-4, the J gene TRBJ1-5; D unclear. V gave up 7 bases and J gave up 3 bases, with 7 bases separating them. The CDR3 covers 12 residues. CDR3 nucleotides: TGTGCCAGCAAAGGGAACAATCAGCCCCAGCATTTT. Its translation is CASKGNNQPQHF.

The V gene is TRBV2, the J gene TRBJ2-3, with D hard to call. V lost 5 bases and J 0 bases, leaving 3 bases between the germline ends. CDR3 length: 12 amino acids. The germline CDR1 and CDR2 sequences are SNHLY and FYNNEI. Here the CDR3 reads CASSFSTDTQYF. In nucleotides, the CDR3 is TGTGCCAGCAGTTTTAGCACAGATACGCAGTATTTT.

The chain couples TRBV28 to TRBJ1-4; 9 nucleotides line up with TRBD1. Germline V lookup: CDR1 MDHEN, CDR2 SYDVKM. This CDR3 region has 14 residues. Losses at the gene ends were 6 bases for V and 8 bases for J; bases not matched to a gene: 7. CDR3 sequence reads: CASSPDRGQEKLFF. In nucleotides, the CDR3 is TGTGCCAGCAGCCCGGACAGGGGTCAGGAAAAACTGTTTTTT.

This chain joins TRBV7-9 and TRBJ1-1; 8 nucleotides align to TRBD1. CDR1 is SEHNR, CDR2 FQNEAQ, per germline (reference sequence). This CDR3 region has 13 residues. V trimming: 6 bases; J trimming: 4 bases; junction bases outside the gene matches: 4. Written as DNA, the CDR3 is TGTGCCAGCAGAAGTCAGGGGGCCACTGAAGCTTTCTTT. Translating gives CASRSQGATEAFF.

The J gene is TRBJ1-4, the V gene TRBV6-5; unclear D gene. The CDR3 extends over 14 amino acids. Trimming cost V 6 bases and J 7 bases, with 15 bases left between them. CDR1 and CDR2 from the germline V gene are MNHEY and SVGAGI. The CDR3 reads CASRTSGPGEKLFF. The CDR3 region has the DNA TGTGCCAGCAGGACTAGCGGGCCAGGTGAAAAACTGTTTTTT.

The chain has TRBV28 and TRBJ2-7; 7 bases are shared with TRBD2. CDR1 is MDHEN, CDR2 SYDVKM, per germline. The CDR3 length is 15 residues. Trimming took 4 bases from V and 7 from J; bases not matched to a gene: 13. CDR3 amino acids: CASSSSELAMGEQYF. For the CDR3, the DNA is TGTGCCAGCAGTTCCTCGGAACTAGCGATGGGGGAGCAGTACTTC.

The CDR3 coding sequence is TGCGCCAGCAGTGTGGGGGGCGCAGGCAATCAGCCCCAGCATTTT. It translates to CASSVGGAGNQPQHF. The chain employs TRBV10-2 and TRBJ1-5; TRBD1 is a possible D gene (6 bases). CDR1 WSHSY and CDR2 SAAADI come from the germline V gene. Trimming removed 4 bases from V and 2 bases from J, with 12 bases in between. CDR3 size: 15 residues.

The V gene is TRBV19, the J gene TRBJ1-2; 9 bases line up with TRBD1. Germline V gene sequence: CDR1 LNHDA, CDR2 SQIVND (reference sequence). The CDR3 is 14 amino acids. V gave up 7 bases and J gave up 5 bases; unmatched junction bases: 8. CDR3 protein: CASTIGGQGYGYTF. The CDR3 nucleotides are TGTGCCAGTACCATTGGGGGACAGGGTTATGGCTACACCTTC.

The rearrangement uses TRBV6-5 and TRBJ1-5; TRBD1 might be the D (5 bases). V lost 6 bases and J lost 0, with 12 bases in between. Germline CDR1 MNHEY, CDR2 SVGAGI. The CDR3 consists of 15 residues. Here the CDR3 DNA reads TGTGCCAGCAGAAGGACACCCTATAGCAATCAGCCCCAGCATTTT. Protein: CASRRTPYSNQPQHF.

J is TRBJ2-5 and V is TRBV9, with TRBD2 matching 10 bases. The V segment lost 3 bases and the J segment 7 bases; nucleotides outside the gene matches: 15. The CDR3 runs to 17 residues. The V gene's germline CDR1 is SGDLS and CDR2 YYNGEE. CDR3 bases: TGTGCCAGCAGCGCGGGAGCGGGAGGGCCGTCAGTGGGGACCCAGTACTTC. Translated: CASSAGAGGPSVGTQYF.

The CDR3 loop is CASSYRSTDTQYF. The CDR3 nucleotides read TGTGCCAGCAGTTACAGGAGCACAGATACGCAGTATTTT. The chain links TRBV6-2 or TRBV6-3 to TRBJ2-3; no definite D call. Trimming pared 2 bases from V and 0 bases from J, leaving 3 bases between. The germline CDR1 and CDR2 sequences are MNHEY and SVGEGT. The CDR3 extends over 13 amino acids.

This rearrangement joins TRBV3-1 (or the pseudogene TRBV3-2) to TRBJ2-7; perhaps TRBD2 as D (7 bases). Per germline, CDR1 LGHDT and CDR2 YNNKEL (reference sequence). Trimming took off 4 bases at V and 6 bases at J, with 16 bases between the two ends. The CDR3 contains 14 residues. The CDR3 sequence is CASSPDAGGREQYF. The CDR3 nucleotides are TGTGCCAGCAGCCCCGACGCCGGGGGGCGCGAGCAGTACTTC.

This clone was detected a few times. The gene calls are TRBV28 and TRBJ2-2; D is unresolved. Deletions cut 4 bases from V and 4 bases from J, with 7 bases between. From germline, CDR1 is MDHEN and CDR2 SYDVKM. The CDR3 runs to 13 residues. The CDR3 DNA reads TGTGCCAGCAGTTCGAGAGGCACCGGGGAGCTGTTTTTT. Protein product: CASSSRGTGELFF.

As DNA, the CDR3 is TGTGCCAGCAGCCTAGGACAGGGGATTGGGCCCCAGCATTTT. This codes for CASSLGQGIGPQHF. The chain recombines TRBV7-9 with TRBJ1-5, with 9 nucleotides matching TRBD1. Germline V gene data show CDR1 as SEHNR and CDR2 as FQNEAQ (reference sequence). Trimming at V came to 5 bases and at J to 9 bases, leaving 8 bases not matched to a gene. The CDR3 runs 14 residues.